This T cell receptor beta chain stems from a study of cytomegalovirus exposure and HLA in healthy donors. General study results and limits: In vitro confirmation showed three CMV-associated chains to be CMV antigen specific.

Primers for the PCR totalled 60 Vbeta and 13 Jbeta. Only in-frame clones appear in the TCRdb table, and some are missing; sequencing was by immunoSEQ multiplex PCR. This sample yields approximately 130,000 clones, of which about 81% are seen a single time; about 7.4% belongs to the top ten. This clone was detected once. Its antigen is not identified. This CDR3 has 15 residues. The V gene's germline CDR1 is LGHNA and CDR2 YNFKEQ. V was cut by 1 base and J by 9 bases, with 16 bases left in between. This clonotype originated in a woman in her forties or fifties in good health and CMV-seropositive. Sample: PBMCs. The chain has TRBV4-2 and TRBJ2-1, with a weak D call TRBD1 (6 bases). CDR3 protein: CASSQGERSGAEQFF. The DNA of the CDR3 is TGTGCCAGCAGCCAAGGGGAGCGGTCAGGGGCTGAGCAGTTCTTC.